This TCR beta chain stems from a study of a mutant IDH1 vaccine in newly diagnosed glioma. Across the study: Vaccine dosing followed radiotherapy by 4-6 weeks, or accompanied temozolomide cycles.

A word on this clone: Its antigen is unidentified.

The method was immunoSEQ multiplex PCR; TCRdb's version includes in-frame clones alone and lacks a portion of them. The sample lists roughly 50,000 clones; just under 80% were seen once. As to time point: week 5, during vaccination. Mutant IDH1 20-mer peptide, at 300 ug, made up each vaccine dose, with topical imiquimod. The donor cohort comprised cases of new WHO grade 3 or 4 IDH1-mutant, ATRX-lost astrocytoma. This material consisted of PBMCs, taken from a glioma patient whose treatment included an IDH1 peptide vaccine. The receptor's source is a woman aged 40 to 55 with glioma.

CDR3 DNA: TGTGCTGCAGATAGAGGGGTCGCTAGCACAGATACGCAGTATTTT. Residues: CAADRGVASTDTQYF. V gene TRBV21-1 combines with J gene TRBJ2-3. TRBV21-1 is deemed a pseudogene. The CDR3 length is 15 residues.